The T cell receptor (beta chain) under discussion was sequenced for a study of shared T cell receptors in the human thymus. Profiled with immunoSEQ multiplex PCR; TCRdb holds only in-frame clones, not every one. The sample includes 600,000 to 900,000 clones, around 85% of them seen just once. The CDR3 length is 15 residues. In germline, CDR1 is SGHTA, CDR2 FQGTGA. Trimming took 5 bases from V and 0 from J; bases not matched to a gene: 3. These data also featured in a second study, about human thymus T cells. That paper states: Thymus tissue was removed during corrective cardiac surgery. Related studies found that unrelated individuals share highly overlapping thymic repertoires.

The specimen sequenced was thymocytes. The chain couples TRBV7-3 to TRBJ2-7, with 11 bases identical to TRBD2. The TCR originated in a girl under three years old with a congenital heart defect. This CDR3 reads CASSVTSGDSYEQYF. The CDR3 nucleotides are TGTGCCAGCAGCGTGACTAGCGGGGACTCCTACGAGCAGTACTTC.